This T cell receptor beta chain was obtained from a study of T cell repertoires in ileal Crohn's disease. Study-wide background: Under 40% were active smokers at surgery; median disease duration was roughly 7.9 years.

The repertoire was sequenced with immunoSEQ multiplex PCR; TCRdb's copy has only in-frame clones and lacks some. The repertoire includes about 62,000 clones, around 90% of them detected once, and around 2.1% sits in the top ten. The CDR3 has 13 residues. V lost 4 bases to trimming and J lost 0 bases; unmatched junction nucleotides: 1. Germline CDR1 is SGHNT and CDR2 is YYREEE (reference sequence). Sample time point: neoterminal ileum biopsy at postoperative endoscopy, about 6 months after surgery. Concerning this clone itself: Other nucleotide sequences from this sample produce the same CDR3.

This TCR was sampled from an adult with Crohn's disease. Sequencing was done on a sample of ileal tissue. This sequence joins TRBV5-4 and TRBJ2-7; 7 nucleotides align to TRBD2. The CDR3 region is CASSRGSSYEQYF. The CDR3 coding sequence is TGTGCCAGCAGCCGCGGGAGCTCCTACGAGCAGTACTTC.